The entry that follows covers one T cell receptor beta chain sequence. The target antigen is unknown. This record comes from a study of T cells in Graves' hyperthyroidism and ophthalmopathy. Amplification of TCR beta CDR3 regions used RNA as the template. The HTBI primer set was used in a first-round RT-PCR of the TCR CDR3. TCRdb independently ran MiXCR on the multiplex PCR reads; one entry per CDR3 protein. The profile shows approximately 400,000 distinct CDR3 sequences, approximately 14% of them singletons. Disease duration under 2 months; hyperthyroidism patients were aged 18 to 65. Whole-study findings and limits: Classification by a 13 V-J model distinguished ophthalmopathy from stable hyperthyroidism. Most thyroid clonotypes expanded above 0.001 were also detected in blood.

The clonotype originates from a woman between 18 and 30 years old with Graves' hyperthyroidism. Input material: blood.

The CDR3 protein is CASSVRSGLSFRNEQFF. CDR3 DNA: TGTGCCAGCAGCGTCCGTAGCGGGTTGTCGTTTCGTAATGAGCAGTTCTTC. V and J are TRBV9 and TRBJ2-1; 7 bases line up with TRBD2. V lost 2 bases to trimming and J lost 7 bases; unmatched junction nucleotides: 15. From germline, CDR1 is SGDLS and CDR2 YYNGEE. The CDR3 has 17 amino acids.